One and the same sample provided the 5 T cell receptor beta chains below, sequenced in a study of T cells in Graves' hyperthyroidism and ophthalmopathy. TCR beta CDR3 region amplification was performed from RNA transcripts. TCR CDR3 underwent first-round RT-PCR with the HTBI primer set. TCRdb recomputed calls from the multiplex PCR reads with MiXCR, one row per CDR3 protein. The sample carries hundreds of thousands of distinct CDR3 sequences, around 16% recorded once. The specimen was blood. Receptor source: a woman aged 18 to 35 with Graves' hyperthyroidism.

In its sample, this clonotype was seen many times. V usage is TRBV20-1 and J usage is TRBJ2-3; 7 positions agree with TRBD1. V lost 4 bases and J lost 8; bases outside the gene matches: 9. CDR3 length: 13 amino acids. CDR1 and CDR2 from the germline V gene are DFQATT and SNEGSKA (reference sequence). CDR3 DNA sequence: TGCAGTGCTAAAGGACAGGTTCTAGCTACGCAGTATTTT. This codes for CSAKGQVLATQYF.

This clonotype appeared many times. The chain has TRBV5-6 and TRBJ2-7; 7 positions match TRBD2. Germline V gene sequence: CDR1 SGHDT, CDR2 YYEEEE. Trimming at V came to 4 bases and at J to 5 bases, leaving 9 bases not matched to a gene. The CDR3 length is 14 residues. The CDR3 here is CASSLPGGGNEQYF. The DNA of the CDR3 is TGTGCCAGCAGCCTACCGGGAGGCGGTAACGAGCAGTACTTC.

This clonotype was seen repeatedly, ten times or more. CDR3 sequence: CASSPLGDEQYF. The CDR3 DNA reads TGTGCCAGCAGTCCCCTGGGAGACGAGCAGTACTTC. The chain couples TRBV28 to TRBJ2-7, with a tentative D call TRBD2 (5 bases). The V end was cut by 5 bases, the J end by 5 bases, with 10 bases between. The germline gives CDR1 MDHEN, CDR2 SYDVKM. This CDR3 contains 12 residues.

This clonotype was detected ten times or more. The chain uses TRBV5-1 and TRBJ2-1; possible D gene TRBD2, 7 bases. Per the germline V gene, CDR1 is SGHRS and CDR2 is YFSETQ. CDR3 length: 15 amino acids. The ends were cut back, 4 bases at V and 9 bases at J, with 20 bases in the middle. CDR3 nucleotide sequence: TGCGCCAGCAGCCCCCAATCGGGGGGACAAGGTGAGCAGTTCTTC. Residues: CASSPQSGGQGEQFF.

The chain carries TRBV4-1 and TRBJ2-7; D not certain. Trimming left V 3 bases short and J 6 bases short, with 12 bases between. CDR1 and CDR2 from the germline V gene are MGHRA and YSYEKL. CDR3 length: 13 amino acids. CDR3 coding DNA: TGCGCCAGCAGCCACCTGGGATCGGGCGAGCAGTACTTC. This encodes CASSHLGSGEQYF.